This T cell receptor (beta chain) was captured by sequencing in a study of beta chain bispecific antibodies for T cell cancers. Study background: Surface TRBV12 (TRBV12-3) was on Jurkat, TRBV5-5 on HPB-ALL.

The length of the CDR3 is 13 residues. V gave up 7 bases and J gave up 0 bases, with 10 bases separating them. Germline V gene data show CDR1 as ENHRY and CDR2 as SYGVKD. Notes on the study in general: In these mixed samples, most targeted TRBV reads derived from the leukemia cell line.

Expansion lasted approximately 3 days, with either anti-CD3 antibody OKT3 or CD3/CD28 beads. Clonotype quantities came from unique molecular identifier barcode counts. Using its own MiXCR run on the 5' RACE reads, TCRdb lists one record per CDR3 protein. The table includes 20,000 or so distinct CDR3 sequences, roughly 3% detected once. This clonotype was seen at least ten times. Antigen specificity is unknown. This receptor was obtained from a human donor in good health. Some clones in this sample may be carry-over from other donors' samples. This rearrangement joins TRBV10-3 to TRBJ2-7, with D possibly matching TRBD2 (5 bases). Sequenced sample: healthy donor T cells cultured with leukemia cells. This CDR3 is CAITAAISYEQYF. For the CDR3, the DNA is TGTGCCATCACAGCGGCTATCTCCTACGAGCAGTACTTC.